This entry describes one T cell receptor (beta chain). Its antigen remains unidentified. This sample is drawn from a study of cytomegalovirus exposure and HLA in healthy donors. For the study at large: The 130 or so validation repertoires, a later analysis reported, used the same platform as the approximately 730 repertoires from the first cohort.

Study outcomes and limitations: The listing of 150 or so TCR beta chains classed them as cytomegalovirus-associated.

TCRdb keeps only in-frame clones here, not all; method: immunoSEQ multiplex PCR. The sample has under 110,000 clones, about nine tenths seen once. Germline loops: CDR1 LGHNA, CDR2 YSLEER. Trimming pared 1 base from V and 4 bases from J, leaving 16 bases between. This CDR3 is built from 16 residues. The specimen sequenced was PBMCs. The sequence was obtained from a woman aged 18-29 years in good health and CMV-seropositive. The rearrangement links TRBV4-3 to TRBJ1-2, with D unclear. CDR3 region: CASSQGSHGNSYGYTF. As DNA, the CDR3 is TGCGCCAGCAGCCAAGGATCGCATGGCAACAGCTATGGCTACACCTTC.